The sample holds one count of the clone carrying this T cell receptor beta chain. What it binds is not known. The library was made from cDNA and included unique molecular identifiers. TCRdb reprocessed the PCR reads via MiXCR and lists one record per CDR3 protein. Of about 770,000 distinct CDR3 sequences listed, more than 45% were seen once; the top ten hold roughly 4.5%. This sample was taken from a study of post-analysis software for immune sequencing data. General observations from the study: There were four or five TRBV segments more frequent in patients than controls, and TRBV5-6, TRBV5-1 and TRBV20-1 were among them.

The V and J ends lost 3 bases and 1 base respectively, with 12 bases between them. Germline CDR1 is SQVTM and CDR2 is ANQGSEA. This CDR3 has 14 residues. The sequencing input was blood. The chain carries TRBV29-1 and TRBJ1-1; D is ambiguous. The receptor's source is a girl aged 10 to 17 with multiple sclerosis. The CDR3 reads CSVDSGKPNTEAFF. The CDR3 DNA is TGCAGCGTTGATTCGGGGAAGCCGAACACTGAAGCTTTCTTT.